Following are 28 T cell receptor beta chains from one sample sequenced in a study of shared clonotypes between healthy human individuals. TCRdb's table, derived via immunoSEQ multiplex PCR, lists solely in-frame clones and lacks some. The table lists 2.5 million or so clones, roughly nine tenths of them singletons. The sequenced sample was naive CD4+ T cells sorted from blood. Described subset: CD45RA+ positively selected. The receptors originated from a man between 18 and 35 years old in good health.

The CDR3 sequence: CASSRGAGDTGELFF. In DNA, the CDR3 is TGTGCCAGCAGCCGGGGGGCAGGGGACACCGGGGAGCTGTTTTTT. The rearrangement links TRBV7-9 to TRBJ2-2, with D possibly being TRBD2 (7 bases). This CDR3 region has 15 residues. The V end lost 5 bases, the J end lost 3 bases, and 13 bases lay between the germline ends. CDR1 and CDR2 from the germline V gene are SEHNR and FQNEAQ (reference sequence).

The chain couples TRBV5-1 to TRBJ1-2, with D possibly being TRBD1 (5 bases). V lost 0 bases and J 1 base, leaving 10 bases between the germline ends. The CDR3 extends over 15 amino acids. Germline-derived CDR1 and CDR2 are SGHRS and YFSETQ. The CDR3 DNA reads TGCGCCAGCAGCTTGGGTCAGGGAATTAACTATGGCTACACCTTC. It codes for CASSLGQGINYGYTF.

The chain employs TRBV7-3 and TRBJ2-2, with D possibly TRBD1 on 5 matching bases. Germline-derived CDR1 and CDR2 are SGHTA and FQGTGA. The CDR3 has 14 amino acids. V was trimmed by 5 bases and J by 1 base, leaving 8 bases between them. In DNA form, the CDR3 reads TGTGCCAGCAGCAGTGGACAGAACACCGGGGAGCTGTTTTTT. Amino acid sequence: CASSSGQNTGELFF.

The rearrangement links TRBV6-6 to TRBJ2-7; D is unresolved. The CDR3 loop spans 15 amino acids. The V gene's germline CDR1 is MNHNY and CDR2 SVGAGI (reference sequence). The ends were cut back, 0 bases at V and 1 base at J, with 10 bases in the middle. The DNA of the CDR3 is TGTGCCAGCAGTTACTCGAAGAGGCAGTCCTACGAGCAGTACTTC. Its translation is CASSYSKRQSYEQYF.

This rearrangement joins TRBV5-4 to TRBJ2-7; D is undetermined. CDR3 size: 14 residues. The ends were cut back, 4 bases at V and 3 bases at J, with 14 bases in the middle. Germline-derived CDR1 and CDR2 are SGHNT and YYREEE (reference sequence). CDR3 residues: CASSAVGSIYEQYF. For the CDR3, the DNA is TGTGCCAGCAGCGCCGTGGGTAGCATCTACGAGCAGTACTTC.

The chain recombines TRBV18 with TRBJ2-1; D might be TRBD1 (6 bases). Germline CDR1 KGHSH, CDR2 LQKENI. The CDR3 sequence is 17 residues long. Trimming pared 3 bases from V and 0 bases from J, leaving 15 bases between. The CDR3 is CASSPPGQRHSYNEQFF. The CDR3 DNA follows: TGTGCCAGCTCACCCCCCGGACAGCGACACTCCTACAATGAGCAGTTCTTC.

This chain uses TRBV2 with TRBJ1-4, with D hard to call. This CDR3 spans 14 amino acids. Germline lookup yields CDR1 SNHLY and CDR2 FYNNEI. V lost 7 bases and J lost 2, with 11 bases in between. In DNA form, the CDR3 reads TGTGCCAGCACTTGGACGGCTACTAATGAAAAACTGTTTTTT. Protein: CASTWTATNEKLFF.

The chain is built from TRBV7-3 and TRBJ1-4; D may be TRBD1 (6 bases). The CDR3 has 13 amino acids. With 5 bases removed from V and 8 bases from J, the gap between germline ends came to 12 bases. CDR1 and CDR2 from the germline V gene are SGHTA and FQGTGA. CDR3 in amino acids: CASSRATGEKLFF. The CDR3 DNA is TGTGCCAGCAGCCGGGCCACAGGGGAAAAACTGTTTTTT.

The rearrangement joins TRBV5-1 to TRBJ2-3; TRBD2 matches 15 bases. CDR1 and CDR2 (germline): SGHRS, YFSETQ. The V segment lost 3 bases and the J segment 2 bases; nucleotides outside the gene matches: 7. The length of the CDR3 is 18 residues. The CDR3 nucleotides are TGCGCCAGCAGCTGGCCGGGACTAGCGGGGGGACCCACAGATACGCAGTATTTT. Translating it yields CASSWPGLAGGPTDTQYF.

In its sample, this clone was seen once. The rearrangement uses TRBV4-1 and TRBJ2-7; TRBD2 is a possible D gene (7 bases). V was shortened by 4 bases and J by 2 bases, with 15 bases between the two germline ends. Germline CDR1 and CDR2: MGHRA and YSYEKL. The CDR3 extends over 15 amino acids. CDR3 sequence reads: CASSPRGGRTYEQYF. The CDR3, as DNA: TGCGCCAGCAGCCCAAGGGGGGGCCGGACCTACGAGCAGTACTTC.

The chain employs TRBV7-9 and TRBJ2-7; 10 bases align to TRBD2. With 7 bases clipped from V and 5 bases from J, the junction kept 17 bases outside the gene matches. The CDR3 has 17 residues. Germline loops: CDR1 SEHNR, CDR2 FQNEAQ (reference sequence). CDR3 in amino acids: CASTSLKPGLARNEQYF. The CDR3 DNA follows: TGTGCCAGCACCTCTTTAAAACCGGGACTAGCGAGGAACGAGCAGTACTTC.

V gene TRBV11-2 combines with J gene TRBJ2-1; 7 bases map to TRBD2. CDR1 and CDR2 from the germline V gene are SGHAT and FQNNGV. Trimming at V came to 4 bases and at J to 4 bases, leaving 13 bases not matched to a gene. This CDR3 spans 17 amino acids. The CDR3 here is CASSSQGSGGSYNEQFF. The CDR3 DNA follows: TGTGCCAGCAGCTCCCAGGGCTCTGGCGGGAGTTACAATGAGCAGTTCTTC. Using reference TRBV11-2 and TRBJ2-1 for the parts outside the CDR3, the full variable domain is EAGVAQSPRYKIIEKRQSVAFWCNPISGHATLYWYQQILGQGPKLLIQFQNNGVVDDSQLPKDRFSAERLKGVDSTLKIQPAKLEDSAVYLCASSSQGSGGSYNEQFFGPGTRLTVL.

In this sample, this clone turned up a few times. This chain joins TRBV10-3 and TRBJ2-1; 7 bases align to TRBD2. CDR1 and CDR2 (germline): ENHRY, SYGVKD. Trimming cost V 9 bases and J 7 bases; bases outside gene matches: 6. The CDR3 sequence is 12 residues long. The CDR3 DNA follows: TGTGCCATTTGGGAGGGGCAAAATGAGCAGTTCTTC. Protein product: CAIWEGQNEQFF.

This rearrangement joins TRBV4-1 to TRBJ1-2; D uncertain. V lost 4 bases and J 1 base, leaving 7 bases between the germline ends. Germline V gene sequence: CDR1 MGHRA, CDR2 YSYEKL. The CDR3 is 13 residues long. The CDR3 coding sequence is TGCGCCAGCAGCCCGGATTATAACTATGGCTACACCTTC. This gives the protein CASSPDYNYGYTF.

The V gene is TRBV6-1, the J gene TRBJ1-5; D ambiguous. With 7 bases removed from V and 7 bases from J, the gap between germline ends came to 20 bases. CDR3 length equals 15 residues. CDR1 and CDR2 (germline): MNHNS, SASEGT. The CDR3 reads CASTQGGLGSQPQHF. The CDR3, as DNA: TGTGCCAGCACTCAAGGTGGTCTGGGTTCCCAGCCCCAGCATTTT.

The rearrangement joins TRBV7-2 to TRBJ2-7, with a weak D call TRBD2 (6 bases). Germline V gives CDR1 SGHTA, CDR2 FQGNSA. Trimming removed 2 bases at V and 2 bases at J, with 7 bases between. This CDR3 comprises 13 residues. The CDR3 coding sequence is TGTGCCAGCAGCTTATCTAGCGCCTACGAGCAGTACTTC. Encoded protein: CASSLSSAYEQYF.

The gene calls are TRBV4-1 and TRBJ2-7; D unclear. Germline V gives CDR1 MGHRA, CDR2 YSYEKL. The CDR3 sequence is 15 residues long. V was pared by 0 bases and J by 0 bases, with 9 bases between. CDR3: CASSQERNPSYEQYF. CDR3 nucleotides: TGCGCCAGCAGCCAAGAGAGGAACCCCTCCTACGAGCAGTACTTC.

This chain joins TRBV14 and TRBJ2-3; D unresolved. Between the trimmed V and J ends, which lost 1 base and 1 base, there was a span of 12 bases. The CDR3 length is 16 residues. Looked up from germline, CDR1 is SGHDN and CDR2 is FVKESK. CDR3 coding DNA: TGTGCCAGCAGCCAAGGTAGGCTATCCGGCACAGATACGCAGTATTTT. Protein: CASSQGRLSGTDTQYF.

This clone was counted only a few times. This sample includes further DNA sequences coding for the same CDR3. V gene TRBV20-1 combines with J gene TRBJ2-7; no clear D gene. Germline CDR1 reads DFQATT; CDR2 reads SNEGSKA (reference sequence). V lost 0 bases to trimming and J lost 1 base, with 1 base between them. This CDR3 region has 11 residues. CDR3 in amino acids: CSARESYEQYF. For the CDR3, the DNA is TGCAGTGCTAGAGAATCCTACGAGCAGTACTTC.

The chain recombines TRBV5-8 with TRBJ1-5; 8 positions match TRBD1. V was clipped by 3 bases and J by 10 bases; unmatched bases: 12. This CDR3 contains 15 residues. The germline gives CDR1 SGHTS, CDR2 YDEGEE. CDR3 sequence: CASSSRGAGGFPQHF. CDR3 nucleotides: TGTGCCAGCAGCTCCCGAGGGGCAGGGGGCTTCCCCCAGCATTTT.

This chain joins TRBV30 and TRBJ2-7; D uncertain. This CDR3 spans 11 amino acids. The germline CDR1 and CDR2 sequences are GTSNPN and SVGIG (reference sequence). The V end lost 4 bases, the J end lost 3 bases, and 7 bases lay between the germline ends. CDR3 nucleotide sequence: TGTGCCTGGATTCAGGACTACGAGCAGTACTTC. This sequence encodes CAWIQDYEQYF.

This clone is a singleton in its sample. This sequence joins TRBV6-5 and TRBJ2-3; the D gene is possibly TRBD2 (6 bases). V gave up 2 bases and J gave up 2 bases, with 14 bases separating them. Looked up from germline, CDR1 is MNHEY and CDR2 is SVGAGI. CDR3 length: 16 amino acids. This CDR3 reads CASSYGNGGDTDTQYF. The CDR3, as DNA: TGTGCCAGCAGTTACGGGAACGGCGGGGACACAGATACGCAGTATTTT.

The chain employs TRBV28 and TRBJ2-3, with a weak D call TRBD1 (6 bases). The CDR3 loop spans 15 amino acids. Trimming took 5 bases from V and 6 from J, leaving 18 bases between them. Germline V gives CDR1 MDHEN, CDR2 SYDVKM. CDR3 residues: CASSTPTGALDTQYF. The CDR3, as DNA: TGTGCCAGCAGTACCCCGACAGGCGCCCTGGATACGCAGTATTTT.

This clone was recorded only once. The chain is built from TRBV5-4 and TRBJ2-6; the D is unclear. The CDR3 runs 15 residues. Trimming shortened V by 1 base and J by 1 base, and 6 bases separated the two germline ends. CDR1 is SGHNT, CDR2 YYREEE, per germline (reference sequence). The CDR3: CASSLSLSGANVLTF. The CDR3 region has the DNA TGTGCCAGCAGCTTGAGTCTGTCTGGGGCCAACGTCCTGACTTTC.

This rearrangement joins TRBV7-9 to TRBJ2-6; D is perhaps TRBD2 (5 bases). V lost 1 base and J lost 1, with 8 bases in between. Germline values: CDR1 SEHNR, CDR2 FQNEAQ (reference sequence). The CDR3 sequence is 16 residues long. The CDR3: CASSLVPGSGANVLTF. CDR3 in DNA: TGTGCCAGCAGCTTAGTTCCGGGGTCTGGGGCCAACGTCCTGACTTTC.

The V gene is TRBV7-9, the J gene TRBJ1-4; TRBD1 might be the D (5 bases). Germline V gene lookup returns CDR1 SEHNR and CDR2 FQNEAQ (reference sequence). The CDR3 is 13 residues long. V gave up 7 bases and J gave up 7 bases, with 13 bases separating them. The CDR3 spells CASTGGIGEKLFF. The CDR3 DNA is TGTGCCAGCACTGGGGGGATAGGTGAAAAACTGTTTTTT.

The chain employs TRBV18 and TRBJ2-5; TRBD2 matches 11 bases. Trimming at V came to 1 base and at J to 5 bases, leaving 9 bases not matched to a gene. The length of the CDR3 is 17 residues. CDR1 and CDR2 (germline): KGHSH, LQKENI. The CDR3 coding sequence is TGTGCCAGCTCACCACTGGGGGTACTAGCGGGAGCGGAGACCCAGTACTTC. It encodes CASSPLGVLAGAETQYF.

The CDR3 DNA follows: TGTGCCAGCAGTTACGGGGGGCTGTACCAAGAGACCCAGTACTTC. It codes for CASSYGGLYQETQYF. V is TRBV6-6 and J is TRBJ2-5; D is tentatively TRBD1 or TRBD2 (6 bases each). V gave up 2 bases and J gave up 0 bases, with 10 bases separating them. This CDR3 region has 15 residues. Germline values: CDR1 MNHNY, CDR2 SVGAGI (reference sequence).